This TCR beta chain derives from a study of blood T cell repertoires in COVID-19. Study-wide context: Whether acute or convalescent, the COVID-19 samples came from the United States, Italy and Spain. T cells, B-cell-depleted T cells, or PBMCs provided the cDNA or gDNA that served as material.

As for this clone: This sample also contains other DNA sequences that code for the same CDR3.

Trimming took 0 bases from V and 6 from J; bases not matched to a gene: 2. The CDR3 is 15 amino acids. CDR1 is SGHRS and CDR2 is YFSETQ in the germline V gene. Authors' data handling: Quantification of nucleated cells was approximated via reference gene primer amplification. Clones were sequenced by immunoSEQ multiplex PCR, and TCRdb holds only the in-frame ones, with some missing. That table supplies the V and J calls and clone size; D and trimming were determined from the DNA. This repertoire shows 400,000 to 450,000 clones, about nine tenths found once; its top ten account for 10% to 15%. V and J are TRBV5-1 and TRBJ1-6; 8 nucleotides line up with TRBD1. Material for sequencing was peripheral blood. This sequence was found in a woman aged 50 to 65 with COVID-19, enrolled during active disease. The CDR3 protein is CASSLGQGRNSPLHF. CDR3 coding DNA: TGCGCCAGCAGCTTGGGACAGGGGCGTAATTCACCCCTCCACTTT.